These 14 T cell receptor beta chains originate from one sample sequenced in a study of Graves' ophthalmopathy and Graves' hyperthyroidism. Investigators amplified TCR beta CDR3 regions from RNA transcripts. HTBI-primed first-round RT-PCR preceded second-round multiplex PCR. MiXCR, run by TCRdb on the multiplex PCR reads, gives a single entry per CDR3 protein. The sample comprises about 230,000 distinct CDR3 sequences, 40% to 50% of which are singletons, and about half rests with the top ten. Sample: peripheral blood. The receptors here all came from an adult man with Graves' ophthalmopathy.

This clonotype was detected only a few times. The gene calls are TRBV29-1 and TRBJ2-5; D perhaps matches TRBD2 (7 bases). In germline, CDR1 is SQVTM, CDR2 ANQGSEA. This CDR3 is 15 amino acids long. Trimming removed 1 base at V and 4 bases at J, with 16 bases between. The CDR3 sequence is CSVEGVPGGRETQYF. CDR3 bases: TGCAGCGTTGAAGGAGTACCCGGGGGGCGAGAGACCCAGTACTTC.

V gene TRBV29-1 combines with J gene TRBJ2-2, with D tentatively TRBD1 (6 bases). The germline CDR1 and CDR2 sequences are SQVTM and ANQGSEA. The CDR3 has 12 amino acids. Trimming removed 8 bases at V and 5 bases at J, with 12 bases between. The DNA of the CDR3 is TGCAGCTTCCCTACAGGGACCGGGGAGCTGTTTTTT. Amino acid sequence: CSFPTGTGELFF.

The chain is built from TRBV9 and TRBJ2-1, with a possible D match to TRBD2 (7 bases). With 2 bases removed from V and 13 bases from J, the gap between germline ends came to 22 bases. The CDR3 runs 15 residues. Germline CDR1 is SGDLS and CDR2 is YYNGEE. Here the CDR3 DNA reads TGTGCCAGCAGCGTTGGAAATGGCGGGGGCCTACCCCAGTTCTTC. Its translation is CASSVGNGGGLPQFF.

This clonotype has a handful of counts. The J gene is TRBJ2-7, the V gene TRBV12-3 or TRBV12-4, with D unresolved. Trimming stripped 6 bases from V and 0 bases from J, with 9 bases between. The CDR3 extends over 13 amino acids. CDR3 sequence: CASSPPSSYEQYF. CDR3 sequence (DNA): TGTGCCAGCAGCCCCCCTAGCTCCTACGAGCAGTACTTC.

This chain connects TRBV19 to TRBJ1-1; TRBD1 matches at 9 bases. The CDR3 consists of 14 residues. J lost 6 bases, V lost 7 bases, and 9 bases had no gene match. Germline lookup yields CDR1 LNHDA and CDR2 SQIVND (reference sequence). CDR3 residues: CASITPGQGPEAFF. CDR3 bases: TGTGCCAGTATCACTCCGGGACAGGGCCCTGAAGCTTTCTTT.

This clonotype showed up just once. V usage is TRBV7-8 and J usage is TRBJ1-2, with 8 positions matching TRBD1. CDR1 is SGHVS and CDR2 is FQNEAQ in the germline V gene. V lost 5 bases and J lost 13; bases outside the gene matches: 21. CDR3 length: 16 residues. CDR3 coding DNA: TGTGCCAGCAGCCCACAGTTACAAACAGGACAGGGTACCGGCACCTTC. Translating gives CASSPQLQTGQGTGTF. Filled out from reference TRBV7-8 and TRBJ1-2, the complete variable domain reads GAGVSQSPRYKVAKRGQDVALRCDPISGHVSLFWYQQALGQGPEFLTYFQNEAQLDKSGLPSDRFFAERPEGSVSTLKIQRTQQEDSAVYLCASSPQLQTGQGTGTFGSGTRLTVV.

In this sample, this clonotype turned up a few times. The rearrangement uses TRBV6-1 and TRBJ2-7, with TRBD1 identical over 9 bases. V was clipped by 5 bases and J by 2 bases; unmatched bases: 4. Germline lookup yields CDR1 MNHNS and CDR2 SASEGT. The CDR3 covers 14 residues. CDR3 bases: TGTGCCAGCAGTACCGGGACAGGGCCCTACGAGCAGTACTTC. Protein sequence: CASSTGTGPYEQYF.

This chain uses TRBV29-1 with TRBJ1-4, with 11 bases aligning to TRBD1. J gave up 7 bases and V 6 bases, and 7 bases lay outside the gene matches. The CDR3 is 14 residues long. Per germline, CDR1 SQVTM and CDR2 ANQGSEA. CDR3 nucleotides: TGCAGCGTCGGACCGGGACAGGGGGGTGAAAAACTGTTTTTT. Residues: CSVGPGQGGEKLFF.

The sample holds many counts of this clonotype. The genes are TRBV15 and TRBJ1-1; no reliable D call. V was trimmed by 4 bases and J by 1 base, leaving 4 bases between them. The CDR3 contains 12 residues. In germline, CDR1 is LNHNV, CDR2 YYDKDF (reference sequence). CDR3 amino acids: CATSISNTEAFF. The CDR3 DNA sequence: TGTGCCACCAGCATCTCGAACACTGAAGCTTTCTTT.

This sequence joins TRBV7-9 and TRBJ1-3; TRBD1 matches at 7 bases. Germline V CDR1 and CDR2: SEHNR, FQNEAQ (reference sequence). V was clipped by 1 base and J by 3 bases; unmatched bases: 3. The length of the CDR3 is 15 residues. The CDR3 sequence: CASSLVQGNGNTIYF. CDR3 sequence (DNA): TGTGCCAGCAGCTTAGTACAGGGGAATGGAAACACCATATATTTT.

This chain connects TRBV20-1 to TRBJ1-2, with TRBD1 matching 9 bases. V gave up 0 bases and J gave up 4 bases; unmatched junction bases: 9. The CDR3 sequence is 16 residues long. Germline V gene sequence: CDR1 DFQATT, CDR2 SNEGSKA (reference sequence). The CDR3 bases are TGCAGTGCTAGAGATCGCCGGGACAGGGACCCCTATGGCTACACCTTC. Amino acid sequence: CSARDRRDRDPYGYTF.

A remark on this clonotype: At one of its ends the junction is not consistent with the germline gene, which may arise from a read error. The CDR3 region has the DNA TGTGCCAGCAGTTACCGACAGTTTTTCTACGAGCAGTACTTC. Translation: CASSYRQFFYEQYF. The chain links TRBV10-3 to TRBJ2-7; TRBD1 might be the D (5 bases). This CDR3 is built from 14 residues. CDR1 is ENHRY and CDR2 is SYGVKD in the germline V gene.

This chain links TRBV29-1 with TRBJ2-5; 14 bases agree with TRBD2. The CDR3 has 15 amino acids. V dropped 1 base and J dropped 5; count of bases not matched to a gene: 3. Germline assignment: CDR1 SQVTM and CDR2 ANQGSEA. The CDR3 coding sequence is TGCAGCGTTGAAGTGACTAGCGGGAGGGTTGAGACCCAGTACTTC. This codes for CSVEVTSGRVETQYF.

The rearrangement links TRBV6-5 to TRBJ2-2; D is uncertain. V shed 8 bases and J shed 0 bases, with 10 bases lying between them. CDR1 MNHEY and CDR2 SVGAGI come from the germline V gene. The CDR3 is 14 residues long. The CDR3 loop is CASRSTPNTGELFF. For the CDR3, the DNA is TGTGCCAGCCGATCGACACCGAACACCGGGGAGCTGTTTTTT.